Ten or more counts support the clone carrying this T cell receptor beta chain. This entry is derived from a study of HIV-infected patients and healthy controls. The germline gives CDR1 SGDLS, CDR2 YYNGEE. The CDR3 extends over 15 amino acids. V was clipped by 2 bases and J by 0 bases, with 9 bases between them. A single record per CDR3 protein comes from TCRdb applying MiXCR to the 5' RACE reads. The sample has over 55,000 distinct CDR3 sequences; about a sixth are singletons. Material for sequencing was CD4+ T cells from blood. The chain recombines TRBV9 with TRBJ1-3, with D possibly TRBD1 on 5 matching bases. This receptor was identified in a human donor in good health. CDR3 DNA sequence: TGTGCCAGCAGCGTGGGGGACTACTCTGGAAACACCATATATTTT. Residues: CASSVGDYSGNTIYF.